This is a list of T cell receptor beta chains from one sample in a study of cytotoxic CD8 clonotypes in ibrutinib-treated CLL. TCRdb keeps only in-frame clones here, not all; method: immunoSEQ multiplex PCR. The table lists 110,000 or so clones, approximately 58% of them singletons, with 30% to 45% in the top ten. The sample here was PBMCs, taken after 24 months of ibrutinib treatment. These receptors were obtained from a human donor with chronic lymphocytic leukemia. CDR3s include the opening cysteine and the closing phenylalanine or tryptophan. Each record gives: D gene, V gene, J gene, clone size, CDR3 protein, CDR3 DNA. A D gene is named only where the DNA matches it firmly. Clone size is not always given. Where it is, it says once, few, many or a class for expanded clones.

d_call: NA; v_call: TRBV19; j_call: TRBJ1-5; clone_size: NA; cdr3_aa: CASRFVQAGNQPQHF; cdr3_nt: TGTGCCAGTCGTTTTGTCCAGGCGGGCAATCAGCCCCAGCATTTT
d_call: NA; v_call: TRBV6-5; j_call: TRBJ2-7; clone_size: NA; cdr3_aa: CAIPTQREEQYF; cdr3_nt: TGTGCTATTCCCACTCAGAGAGAGGAGCAGTACTTC
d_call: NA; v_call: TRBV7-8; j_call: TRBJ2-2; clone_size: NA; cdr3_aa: CASSPTGNDAGELFF; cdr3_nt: TGTGCCAGCAGCCCGACAGGCAATGACGCCGGGGAGCTGTTTTTT
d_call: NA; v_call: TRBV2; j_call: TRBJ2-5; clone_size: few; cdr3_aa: CASSEGGRRVYF; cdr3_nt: TGTGCCAGCAGTGAAGGCGGACGGCGGGTGTACTTC
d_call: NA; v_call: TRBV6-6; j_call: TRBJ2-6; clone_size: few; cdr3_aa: CASGQGYSGANVLTF; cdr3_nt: TGTGCCAGCGGCCAGGGCTACTCTGGGGCCAACGTCCTGACTTTC
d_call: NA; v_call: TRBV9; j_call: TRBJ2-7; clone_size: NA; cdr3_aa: CASSVGGQPSYEQYF; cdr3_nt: TGTGCCAGCAGCGTAGGAGGACAGCCCTCCTACGAGCAGTACTTC
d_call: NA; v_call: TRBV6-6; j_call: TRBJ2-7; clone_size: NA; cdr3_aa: CASRPDRAYEQYF; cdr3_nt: TGTGCCAGCAGGCCGGACAGAGCCTACGAGCAGTACTTC
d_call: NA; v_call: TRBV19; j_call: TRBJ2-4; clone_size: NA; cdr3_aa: CASSWVGEAKNIQYF; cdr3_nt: TGTGCCAGTAGCTGGGTGGGGGAGGCCAAAAACATTCAGTACTTC
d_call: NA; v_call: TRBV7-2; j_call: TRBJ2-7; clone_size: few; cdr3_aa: CASTRDLGYEQYF; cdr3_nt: TGTGCCAGCACCAGGGACCTAGGCTACGAGCAGTACTTC
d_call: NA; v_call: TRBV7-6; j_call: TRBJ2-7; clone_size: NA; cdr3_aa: CASSPGTVSYEQYF; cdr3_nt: TGTGCCAGCAGCCCGGGGACGGTCTCCTACGAGCAGTACTTC
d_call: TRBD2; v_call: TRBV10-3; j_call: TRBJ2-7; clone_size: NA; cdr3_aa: CAISGSGAEQYF; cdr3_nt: TGTGCCATCAGTGGAAGCGGGGCTGAGCAGTACTTC
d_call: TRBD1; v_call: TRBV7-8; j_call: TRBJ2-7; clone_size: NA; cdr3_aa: CASSLVRGIQGAYEQYF; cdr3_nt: TGTGCCAGCAGCTTAGTACGTGGAATACAGGGGGCCTACGAGCAGTACTTC
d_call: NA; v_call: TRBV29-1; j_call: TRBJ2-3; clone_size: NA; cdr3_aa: CSPTAVYTDTQYF; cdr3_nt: TGCAGCCCTACAGCGGTTTACACAGATACGCAGTATTTT
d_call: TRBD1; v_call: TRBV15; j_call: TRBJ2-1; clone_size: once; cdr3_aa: CATSSTGGAYNEQFF; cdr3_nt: TGTGCCACCAGCAGCACAGGGGGCGCTTACAATGAGCAGTTCTTC
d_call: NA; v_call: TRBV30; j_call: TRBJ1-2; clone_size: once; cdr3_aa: CAWGTGNSNYGYTF; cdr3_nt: TGTGCCTGGGGAACAGGGAATTCTAACTATGGCTACACCTTC
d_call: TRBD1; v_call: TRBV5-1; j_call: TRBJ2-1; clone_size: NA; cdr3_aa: CASSLDWTGARNEQFF; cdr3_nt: TGCGCCAGCAGCTTGGATTGGACAGGGGCCAGGAATGAGCAGTTCTTC
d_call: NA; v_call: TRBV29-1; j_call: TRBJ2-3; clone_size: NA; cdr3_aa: CSVRTATDTQYF; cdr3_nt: TGCAGCGTCCGGACTGCGACAGATACGCAGTATTTT
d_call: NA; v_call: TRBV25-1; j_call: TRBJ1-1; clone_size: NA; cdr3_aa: CASRPIGSGTEAFF; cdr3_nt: TGTGCCAGCAGGCCTATCGGGAGTGGCACTGAAGCTTTCTTT
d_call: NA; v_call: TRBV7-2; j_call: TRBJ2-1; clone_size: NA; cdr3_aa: CASSFPGARREQFF; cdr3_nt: TGTGCCAGCAGCTTTCCGGGGGCCAGGCGTGAGCAGTTCTTC
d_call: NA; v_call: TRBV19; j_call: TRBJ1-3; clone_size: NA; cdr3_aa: CASSIRTEGNTIYF; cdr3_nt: TGTGCCAGTAGTATCCGGACTGAGGGAAACACCATATATTTT
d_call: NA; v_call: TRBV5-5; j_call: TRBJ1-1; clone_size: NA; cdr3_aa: CASSFEGGTNTEAFF; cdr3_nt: TGTGCCAGCAGTTTCGAGGGAGGGACTAACACTGAAGCTTTCTTT
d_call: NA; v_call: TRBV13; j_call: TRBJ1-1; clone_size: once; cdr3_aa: CASSSGKNTEAFF; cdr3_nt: TGTGCCAGCAGCTCGGGGAAGAACACTGAAGCTTTCTTT
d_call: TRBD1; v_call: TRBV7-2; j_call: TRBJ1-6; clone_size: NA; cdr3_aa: CASSQKAGGNSPLHF; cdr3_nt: TGTGCCAGCAGCCAAAAGGCAGGGGGAAATTCACCCCTCCACTTT
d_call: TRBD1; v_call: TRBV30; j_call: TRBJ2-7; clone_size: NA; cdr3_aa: CPPQRGQVYEQYF; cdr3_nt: TGTCCACCTCAAAGGGGGCAGGTCTACGAGCAGTACTTC
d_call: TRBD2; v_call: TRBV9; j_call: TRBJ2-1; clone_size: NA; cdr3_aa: CASSVGRGGDNEQFF; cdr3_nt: TGTGCCAGCAGCGTAGGGCGGGGGGGCGATAATGAGCAGTTCTTC
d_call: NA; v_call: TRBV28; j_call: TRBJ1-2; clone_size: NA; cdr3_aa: CATADRTYGYTF; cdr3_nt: TGTGCCACCGCCGACAGGACATATGGCTACACCTTC
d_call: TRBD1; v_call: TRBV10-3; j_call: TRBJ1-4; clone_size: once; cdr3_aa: CAISEPQGGDRVAKLFF; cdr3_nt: TGTGCCATCAGCGAACCCCAGGGCGGGGACAGGGTCGCAAAACTGTTTTTT
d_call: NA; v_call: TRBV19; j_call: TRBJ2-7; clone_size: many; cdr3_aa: CASSIAAGTPYEQYF; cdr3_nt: TGTGCCAGTAGTATTGCCGCCGGGACTCCCTACGAGCAGTACTTC
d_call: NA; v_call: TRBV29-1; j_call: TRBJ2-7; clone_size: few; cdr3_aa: CSVEVDYEQYF; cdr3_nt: TGCAGCGTTGAAGTGGATTACGAGCAGTACTTC
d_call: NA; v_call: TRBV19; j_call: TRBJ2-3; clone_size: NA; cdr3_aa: CASRSSGVSTDTQYF; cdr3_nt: TGTGCCAGTAGGTCATCGGGGGTAAGCACAGATACGCAGTATTTT
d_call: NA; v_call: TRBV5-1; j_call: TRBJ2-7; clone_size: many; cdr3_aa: CASSLSVGQTTEQYF; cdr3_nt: TGCGCCAGCAGCTTGTCTGTTGGACAGACGACCGAGCAGTACTTC
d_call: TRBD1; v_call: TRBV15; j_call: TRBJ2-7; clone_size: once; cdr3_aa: CATSRETGTGSPYEQYF; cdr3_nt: TGTGCCACCAGCAGAGAGACCGGGACAGGGAGTCCCTACGAGCAGTACTTC
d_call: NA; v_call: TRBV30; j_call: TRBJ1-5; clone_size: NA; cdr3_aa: CAWSSPTVSNQPQHF; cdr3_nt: TGTGCCTGGAGTTCCCCGACAGTTAGCAATCAGCCCCAGCATTTT
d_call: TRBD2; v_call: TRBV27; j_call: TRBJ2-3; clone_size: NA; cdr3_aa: CASSTGTRSTDTQYF; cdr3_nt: TGTGCCAGCAGTACCGGGACTAGGAGCACAGATACGCAGTATTTT
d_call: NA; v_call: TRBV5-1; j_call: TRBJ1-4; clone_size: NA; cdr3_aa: CASSLDGATREKLFF; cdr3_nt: TGCGCCAGCAGCTTGGACGGGGCTACCCGGGAAAAACTGTTTTTT
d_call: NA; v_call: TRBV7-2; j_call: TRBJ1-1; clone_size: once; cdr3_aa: CASSLGGGRAFF; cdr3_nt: TGTGCCAGCAGCTTAGGCGGGGGTCGAGCTTTCTTT
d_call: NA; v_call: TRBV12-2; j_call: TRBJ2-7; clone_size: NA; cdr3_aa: CASRLSPRWGHWPHYEQYF; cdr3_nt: TGTGCAAGTCGCTTATCCCCCCGCTGGGGGCACTGGCCCCACTACGAGCAGTACTTC
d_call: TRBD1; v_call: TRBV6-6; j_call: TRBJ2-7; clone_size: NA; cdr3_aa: CASSYGTGANYEQYF; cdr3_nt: TGTGCCAGCAGTTACGGGACAGGGGCGAACTACGAGCAGTACTTC
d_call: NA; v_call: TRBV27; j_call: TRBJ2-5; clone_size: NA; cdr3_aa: CASSPTRNRETQYF; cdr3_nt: TGTGCCAGCAGTCCAACACGCAACCGGGAGACCCAGTACTTC
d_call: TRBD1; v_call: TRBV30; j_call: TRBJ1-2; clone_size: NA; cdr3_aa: CAWSHGQGRDGYTF; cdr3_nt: TGTGCCTGGAGTCACGGACAGGGAAGGGATGGCTACACCTTC
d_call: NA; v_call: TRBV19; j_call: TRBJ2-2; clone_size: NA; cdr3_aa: CASSITRAKGELFF; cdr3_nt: TGTGCCAGTAGTATAACCAGGGCTAAGGGGGAGCTGTTTTTT
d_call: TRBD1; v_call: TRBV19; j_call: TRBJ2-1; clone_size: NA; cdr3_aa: CASSIGNRGLLNEQFF; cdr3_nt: TGTGCCAGTAGTATAGGTAACAGGGGGCTTCTCAATGAGCAGTTCTTC
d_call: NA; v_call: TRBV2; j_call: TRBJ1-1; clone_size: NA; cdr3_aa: CASSPTALGAEAFF; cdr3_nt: TGTGCCAGCAGTCCCACCGCCCTTGGGGCTGAAGCTTTCTTT
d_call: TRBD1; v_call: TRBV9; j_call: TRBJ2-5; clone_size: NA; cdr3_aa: CASSLTGTGQETQYF; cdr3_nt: TGTGCCAGCAGCCTAACCGGGACAGGGCAAGAGACCCAGTACTTC
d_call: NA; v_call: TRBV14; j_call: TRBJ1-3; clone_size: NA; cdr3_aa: CASRSSGNTIYF; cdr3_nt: TGTGCCAGCAGGAGCTCTGGAAACACCATATATTTT
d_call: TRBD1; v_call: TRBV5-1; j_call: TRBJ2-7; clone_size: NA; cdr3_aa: CASSSPDRVGYEQYF; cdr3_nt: TGCGCCAGCAGCTCGCCGGACAGGGTTGGCTACGAGCAGTACTTC
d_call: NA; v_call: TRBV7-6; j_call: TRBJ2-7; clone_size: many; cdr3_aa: CASSTDRPPYEQYF; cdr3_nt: TGTGCCAGCAGTACTGACAGGCCTCCCTACGAGCAGTACTTC
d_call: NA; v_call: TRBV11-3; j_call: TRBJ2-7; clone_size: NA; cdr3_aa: CASSLHKNSYEQYF; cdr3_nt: TGTGCCAGCAGCTTACACAAAAACTCCTACGAGCAGTACTTC
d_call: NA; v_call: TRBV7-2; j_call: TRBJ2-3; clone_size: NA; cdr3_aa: CASSLSGVTSTDTQYF; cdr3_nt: TGTGCCAGCAGCTTATCGGGGGTAACTAGCACAGATACGCAGTATTTT
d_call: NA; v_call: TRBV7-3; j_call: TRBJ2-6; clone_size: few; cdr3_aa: CASSASSGANVLTF; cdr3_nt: TGTGCCAGCAGTGCAAGTTCTGGGGCCAACGTCCTGACTTTC
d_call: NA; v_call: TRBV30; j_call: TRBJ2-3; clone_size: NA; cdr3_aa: CAWSGGVDLDTQYF; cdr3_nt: TGTGCCTGGAGTGGAGGGGTGGATTTGGATACGCAGTATTTT